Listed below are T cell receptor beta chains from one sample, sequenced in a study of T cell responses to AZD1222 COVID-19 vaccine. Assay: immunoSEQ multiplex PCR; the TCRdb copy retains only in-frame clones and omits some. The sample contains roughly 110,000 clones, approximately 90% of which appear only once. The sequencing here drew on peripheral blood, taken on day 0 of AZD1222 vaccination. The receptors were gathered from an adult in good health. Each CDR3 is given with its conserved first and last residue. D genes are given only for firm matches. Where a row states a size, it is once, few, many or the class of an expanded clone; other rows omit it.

CDR3 DNA: TGTGCCAGCAGTTTCTATTCCCCTGCAGGGACCCAGTACTTC; CDR3 protein: CASSFYSPAGTQYF; D gene: -; J gene: TRBJ2-5; V gene: TRBV28; clone size: many
CDR3 DNA: TGTGCCAGTAGACTCCAGGGAGACACCGGGGAGCTGTTTTTT; CDR3 protein: CASRLQGDTGELFF; D gene: -; J gene: TRBJ2-2; V gene: TRBV19; clone size: -
CDR3 DNA: TGTGCCAGCAGCCGTCCTCCCGGGACAGGGGGCAGTTCACCCCTCCACTTT; CDR3 protein: CASSRPPGTGGSSPLHF; D gene: TRBD1; J gene: TRBJ1-6; V gene: TRBV7-2; clone size: -
CDR3 DNA: TGTGCCAGCAGACCGGGACAGGTAGATCAGCCCCAGCATTTT; CDR3 protein: CASRPGQVDQPQHF; D gene: TRBD1; J gene: TRBJ1-5; V gene: TRBV27; clone size: -
CDR3 DNA: TGTGCCAGCAAGGGCAGGTTAAATCAGCCCCAGCATTTT; CDR3 protein: CASKGRLNQPQHF; D gene: -; J gene: TRBJ1-5; V gene: TRBV2; clone size: -
CDR3 DNA: TGTGCCACCCGAACCGGGACAGTCAGCTATGGCTACACCTTC; CDR3 protein: CATRTGTVSYGYTF; D gene: TRBD1; J gene: TRBJ1-2; V gene: TRBV19; clone size: -
CDR3 DNA: TGTGCCAGCAGCGTAGACCTATCAGGAGAGCAGTACTTC; CDR3 protein: CASSVDLSGEQYF; D gene: -; J gene: TRBJ2-7; V gene: TRBV9; clone size: -
CDR3 DNA: TGTGCCAGCAGCGTAGGTGGCGAGCAGTACTTC; CDR3 protein: CASSVGGEQYF; D gene: -; J gene: TRBJ2-7; V gene: TRBV9; clone size: once
CDR3 DNA: TGTGCCAGCAGCGAATCCCGGGTGGAGCTGTTTTTT; CDR3 protein: CASSESRVELFF; D gene: -; J gene: TRBJ2-2; V gene: TRBV28; clone size: -
CDR3 DNA: TGTGCCAGCTCACCAGTAGGGGGTCCTGGGGGAGATACGCAGTATTTT; CDR3 protein: CASSPVGGPGGDTQYF; D gene: -; J gene: TRBJ2-3; V gene: TRBV18; clone size: few
CDR3 DNA: TGTGCCAGCAAACGACTAGCGGGCACGGGAGAGACCCAGTACTTC; CDR3 protein: CASKRLAGTGETQYF; D gene: TRBD2; J gene: TRBJ2-5; V gene: TRBV7-8; clone size: -
CDR3 DNA: TGTGCCTGGGCACAGGGACAGGGAGTGAGGTACGAGCAGTACTTC; CDR3 protein: CAWAQGQGVRYEQYF; D gene: TRBD1; J gene: TRBJ2-7; V gene: TRBV30; clone size: -
CDR3 DNA: TGTGCCAGCAGCCCGCGACAGGGCTCAGATACGCAGTATTTT; CDR3 protein: CASSPRQGSDTQYF; D gene: TRBD1; J gene: TRBJ2-3; V gene: TRBV13; clone size: once
CDR3 DNA: TGTGCCAGCAGCGTAGCAGGGAGCGGGGGAGGCACTGAAGCTTTCTTT; CDR3 protein: CASSVAGSGGGTEAFF; D gene: -; J gene: TRBJ1-1; V gene: TRBV9; clone size: -
CDR3 DNA: TGTGCCAGCAGCCCCGATGCGAGATCACCCCTCCACTTT; CDR3 protein: CASSPDARSPLHF; D gene: -; J gene: TRBJ1-6; V gene: TRBV3-1/TRBV3-2; clone size: -
CDR3 DNA: TGTGCCAGCAGCCTCGGGACAGGAGATGGCTACACCTTC; CDR3 protein: CASSLGTGDGYTF; D gene: TRBD1; J gene: TRBJ1-2; V gene: TRBV3-1/TRBV3-2; clone size: -
CDR3 DNA: TGTGCCAGCAGCTCCCTTGGGGGCGGGCCGAACAATGAGCAGTTCTTC; CDR3 protein: CASSSLGGGPNNEQFF; D gene: -; J gene: TRBJ2-1; V gene: TRBV5-6; clone size: -
CDR3 DNA: TGTGCCAGCAGGGGGACGGGAAATCAGCCCCAGCATTTT; CDR3 protein: CASRGTGNQPQHF; D gene: -; J gene: TRBJ1-5; V gene: TRBV12-3/TRBV12-4; clone size: few
CDR3 DNA: TGTGCCAGCAGTTATTGGGACAACTCTCCTTCGAACACCGGGGAGCTGTTTTTT; CDR3 protein: CASSYWDNSPSNTGELFF; D gene: -; J gene: TRBJ2-2; V gene: TRBV6-2/TRBV6-3; clone size: -
CDR3 DNA: TGCGCCAGCAGCTTGGACAGGTCTCTCTACAATGAGCAGTTCTTC; CDR3 protein: CASSLDRSLYNEQFF; D gene: -; J gene: TRBJ2-1; V gene: TRBV5-1; clone size: -
CDR3 DNA: TGTGCCAGCAGCTTGGGCCAGCCCTATGGCTACACCTTC; CDR3 protein: CASSLGQPYGYTF; D gene: -; J gene: TRBJ1-2; V gene: TRBV7-9; clone size: -
CDR3 DNA: TGTGCCAGCAGGGAGCTCTCCTACAATGAGCAGTTCTTC; CDR3 protein: CASRELSYNEQFF; D gene: -; J gene: TRBJ2-1; V gene: TRBV28; clone size: -
CDR3 DNA: TGTGCCAGCAGCCGTGACTACGGATCCTACAATGAGCAGTTCTTC; CDR3 protein: CASSRDYGSYNEQFF; D gene: -; J gene: TRBJ2-1; V gene: TRBV11-3; clone size: -
CDR3 DNA: TGCGCCAGCAGCTCTACCGGACAGACTACTAATGAAAAACTGTTTTTT; CDR3 protein: CASSSTGQTTNEKLFF; D gene: -; J gene: TRBJ1-4; V gene: TRBV5-1; clone size: -
CDR3 DNA: TGTGCCAGCAGCTTGCCCCGTTCCGGGTGGGCCTACAATGAGCAGTTCTTC; CDR3 protein: CASSLPRSGWAYNEQFF; D gene: -; J gene: TRBJ2-1; V gene: TRBV7-2; clone size: once
CDR3 DNA: TGTGCCAGCAGCTTCAGGGGCTCCTACGAGCAGTACTTC; CDR3 protein: CASSFRGSYEQYF; D gene: -; J gene: TRBJ2-7; V gene: TRBV13; clone size: -
CDR3 DNA: TGTGCCAGCAGCGTAGGGAGCACCGGCGGGTTAAATGAAAAACTGTTTTTT; CDR3 protein: CASSVGSTGGLNEKLFF; D gene: -; J gene: TRBJ1-4; V gene: TRBV9; clone size: -
CDR3 DNA: TGTGCCAGCAGCAAAGCCGGGACAGATAATTCACCCCTCCACTTT; CDR3 protein: CASSKAGTDNSPLHF; D gene: -; J gene: TRBJ1-6; V gene: TRBV21-1; clone size: -